The 11 T cell receptor beta chains listed next were all sequenced from one sample in a study of long-term antiretroviral therapy in people with HIV. Version v3.0 of the immunoSEQ assay ran at survey level. Assay: immunoSEQ multiplex PCR; the TCRdb copy retains only in-frame clones and omits some. The sample yields around 20,000 clones, about four fifths seen once. The material sequenced was unsorted PBMCs, taken at the start of antiretroviral therapy, before treatment. These receptors came from a man aged 18 to 29 with HIV.

The rearrangement joins TRBV29-1 to TRBJ2-1; 10 nucleotides match TRBD2. The CDR3 extends over 14 amino acids. Germline values: CDR1 SQVTM, CDR2 ANQGSEA. The trim removed 4 bases at V and 7 bases at J, leaving 7 bases unmatched. This CDR3 is CSVGWLAGANEQFF. In DNA, the CDR3 is TGCAGCGTTGGATGGCTAGCGGGAGCGAATGAGCAGTTCTTC.

This chain uses TRBV5-8 with TRBJ2-7; TRBD1 or TRBD2 may be the D gene (6 bases each). V lost 7 bases and J 4 bases, leaving 18 bases between the germline ends. The CDR3 has 14 amino acids. Germline loops: CDR1 SGHTS, CDR2 YDEGEE. Written as DNA, the CDR3 is TGTGCCAGCCCCAAGGGGGGTCAGGTGTACGAGCAGTACTTC. Translation gives CASPKGGQVYEQYF.

To note about this clone: A junction boundary mismatches the germline segment, possibly from a read error. The chain is built from TRBV27 and TRBJ2-1, with D possibly TRBD2 on 6 matching bases. Germline assignment: CDR1 MNHEY and CDR2 SMNVEV (reference sequence). The CDR3 length is 14 residues. The CDR3 is CASTPGDSNNEQFF. CDR3 nucleotide sequence: TGTGCCAGCACACCGGGGGACTCCAACAATGAGCAGTTCTTC.

This clone was detected only a few times. The chain joins TRBV6-5 to TRBJ1-1, with TRBD1 identical over 7 bases. CDR1 MNHEY and CDR2 SVGAGI come from the germline V gene. V lost 2 bases and J lost 1; bases outside the gene matches: 4. The CDR3 consists of 15 residues. In nucleotides, the CDR3 is TGTGCCAGCAGTTACCTTGGGACAGAGAACACTGAAGCTTTCTTT. This sequence encodes CASSYLGTENTEAFF.

The chain carries TRBV28 and TRBJ1-3; possibly TRBD1 for D (6 bases). V shed 3 bases and J shed 2 bases, with 14 bases lying between them. Germline V gene sequence: CDR1 MDHEN, CDR2 SYDVKM. This CDR3 spans 16 amino acids. The CDR3 region has the DNA TGTGCCAGCAGTTTGGTGTTGGGGGCGGCTGGAAACACCATATATTTT. Protein: CASSLVLGAAGNTIYF.

The V call is TRBV19, the J call TRBJ2-3; D not certain. The CDR3 runs to 15 residues. V was trimmed by 9 bases and J by 0 bases, leaving 16 bases between them. Germline V gene lookup returns CDR1 LNHDA and CDR2 SQIVND (reference sequence). Written as DNA, the CDR3 is TGTGCCAGCAGCCCCGACGGCACTAGCACAGATACGCAGTATTTT. It specifies CASSPDGTSTDTQYF.

Only a few counts were recorded for this clone. The CDR3 protein is CASSPPGHTGNTIYF. The CDR3 coding sequence is TGTGCCAGCTCACCACCAGGGCACACTGGAAACACCATATATTTT. The V call is TRBV18, the J call TRBJ1-3; no definite D call. This CDR3 contains 15 residues. Germline CDR1 and CDR2: KGHSH and LQKENI. Trimming removed 0 bases from V and 2 bases from J, with 8 bases in between.

The gene calls are TRBV27 and TRBJ2-7; tentatively, D is TRBD2 (5 bases). The CDR3 is made up of 13 amino acids. Trimming took off 3 bases at V and 7 bases at J, with 13 bases between the two ends. The V gene's germline CDR1 is MNHEY and CDR2 SMNVEV (reference sequence). The CDR3 loop reads CASSFTSLGEQYF. Here the CDR3 DNA reads TGTGCCAGCAGTTTTACTTCACTAGGGGAGCAGTACTTC.

The genes are TRBV7-9 and TRBJ1-1; TRBD1 matches at 8 bases. V dropped 5 bases and J dropped 4; count of bases not matched to a gene: 3. The CDR3 has 13 amino acids. Germline V CDR1 and CDR2: SEHNR, FQNEAQ (reference sequence). The CDR3 sequence is CASSIRGLTEAFF. Written as DNA, the CDR3 is TGTGCCAGCAGCATCAGGGGGCTCACTGAAGCTTTCTTT.

The gene calls are TRBV7-9 and TRBJ1-4; 7 bases align to TRBD1. V lost 0 bases, J lost 2 bases, and 9 bases stayed unmatched. This CDR3 contains 18 residues. Germline CDR1 and CDR2: SEHNR and FQNEAQ (reference sequence). The CDR3 protein is CASSLAKGGITTNEKLFF. CDR3 nucleotides: TGTGCCAGCAGCTTAGCGAAAGGGGGCATAACGACTAATGAAAAACTGTTTTTT.

The chain joins TRBV5-1 to TRBJ2-2; 7 nucleotides agree with TRBD1. Trimming took 3 bases from V and 11 from J; bases not matched to a gene: 13. The germline gives CDR1 SGHRS, CDR2 YFSETQ. The CDR3 sequence is 15 residues long. The CDR3 DNA sequence: TGCGCCAGCAGCTCAAGGACAGGAGAGGACATAGAGCTGTTTTTT. Translating it yields CASSSRTGEDIELFF. Supplemented by reference TRBV5-1 and TRBJ2-2, the full variable domain reads KAGVTQTPRYLIKTRGQQVTLSCSPISGHRSVSWYQQTPGQGLQFLFEYFSETQRNKGNFPGRFSGRQFSNSRSEMNVSTLELGDSALYLCASSSRTGEDIELFFGEGSRLTVL.